This T cell receptor beta chain was identified during a study of response to subunit inactivated influenza vaccine. TCRdb passed the RT-PCR reads through MiXCR, listing each CDR3 protein once. Of under 800,000 distinct CDR3 sequences listed, about 14% are singletons. Trimming removed 6 bases from V and 6 bases from J, with 15 bases in between. The CDR3 covers 13 residues. In germline, CDR1 is SQVTM, CDR2 ANQGSEA. This clonotype has a count of ten or more. The receptor comes from a man aged 50-59 years who received an inactivated influenza vaccine. This rearrangement joins TRBV29-1 to TRBJ1-5; D not certain. The source was PBMCs from blood, collected around two weeks before vaccination. CDR3 residues: CSVAWSVGQPQHF. CDR3 coding DNA: TGCAGCGTGGCATGGTCGGTGGGTCAGCCCCAGCATTTT. Full variable domain (outside the CDR3, taken from reference TRBV29-1 and TRBJ1-5): SAVISQKPSRDICQRGTSLTIQCQVDSQVTMMFWYRQQPGQSLTLIATANQGSEATYESGFVIDKFPISRPNLTFSTLTVSNMSPEDSSIYLCSVAWSVGQPQHFGDGTRLSIL.